This T cell receptor (beta chain) was profiled in a study of blood T cell repertoires in COVID-19. CDR3 size: 15 residues. From germline, CDR1 is SGHTA and CDR2 FQGNSA. Trimming removed 6 bases from V and 3 bases from J; junction bases left unmatched: 4. This clone was counted between two and nine times. In the original processing: Estimates of nucleated cell counts were drawn from the amplification of reference gene primers. Generated by immunoSEQ multiplex PCR, the TCRdb table keeps only in-frame clones and is missing some. Clone size and the V and J calls come from that table; the DNA yielded D and trimming. The data show approximately 130,000 clones, around four fifths seen once.

This receptor was obtained from a man at least 80 years old with acute or convalescent COVID-19. Sequenced: peripheral blood. The chain combines TRBV7-2 with TRBJ2-1, with 11 bases matching TRBD2. The DNA for the CDR3 is TGTGCCAGCAGGGCCGGACTAGCGGGCTACAATGAGCAGTTCTTC. Translated: CASRAGLAGYNEQFF.